Listed here are 32 T cell receptor beta chains from one sample, sequenced in a study of Graves' ophthalmopathy and Graves' hyperthyroidism. RNA transcripts were the source from which TCR beta CDR3 regions were amplified. The library came from an HTBI-primed first-round RT-PCR and a second-round multiplex PCR. TCRdb redid the calling of the multiplex PCR reads with MiXCR, one entry per CDR3 protein. The sample has around 1,200,000 distinct CDR3 sequences, 35% to 40% seen once; the top ten hold over 8.5%. The sample was peripheral blood or thyroid tissue (not recorded which). Receptors were obtained from an adult man with Graves' hyperthyroidism.

This clonotype was counted at least ten times. The chain combines TRBV19 with TRBJ2-7, with a tentative D call TRBD1 (6 bases). Germline lookup yields CDR1 LNHDA and CDR2 SQIVND (reference sequence). This CDR3 contains 13 residues. The V end lost 5 bases, the J end lost 2 bases, and 10 bases lay between the germline ends. The CDR3 sequence is CASSAGTTYEQYF. The CDR3, as DNA: TGTGCCAGTAGTGCAGGGACAACCTACGAGCAGTACTTC.

Written as DNA, the CDR3 is TGTGCCAGCAGTGTGGGCGCGTACAATGAGCAGTTCTTC. As protein: CASSVGAYNEQFF. V usage is TRBV2 and J usage is TRBJ2-7; D not resolved. The DNA matches TRBJ2-1 better at its end, which makes the J call doubtful. The CDR3 length is 13 residues. CDR1 is SNHLY and CDR2 is FYNNEI in the germline V gene.

V gene TRBV10-3 combines with J gene TRBJ1-1, with TRBD1 identical over 7 bases. CDR1 and CDR2 from the germline V gene are ENHRY and SYGVKD. This CDR3 is built from 15 residues. The trim removed 3 bases at V and 4 bases at J, leaving 8 bases unmatched. The CDR3 loop is CAISDEDRVVTEAFF. For the CDR3, the DNA is TGTGCCATCAGTGATGAAGACAGGGTAGTCACTGAAGCTTTCTTT.

This clonotype was observed many times. V is TRBV2 and J is TRBJ1-5; D remains ambiguous. Germline CDR1 and CDR2: SNHLY and FYNNEI. The CDR3 is 14 amino acids. V dropped 1 base and J dropped 6 bases, with 10 bases sitting between them. CDR3 sequence: CASSEERVIQPQHF. Written as DNA, the CDR3 is TGTGCCAGCAGTGAAGAACGGGTAATTCAGCCCCAGCATTTT.

This clonotype was found once. The rearrangement uses TRBV12-3 or TRBV12-4 and TRBJ1-1; 7 nucleotides match TRBD1. V lost 2 bases and J lost 5; bases outside the gene matches: 5. This CDR3 is 14 amino acids long. CDR3 sequence (DNA): TGTGCCAGCAGTTTAACAGGGGATCCTACTGAAGCTTTCTTT. It encodes CASSLTGDPTEAFF.

This clonotype was counted many times. The rearrangement uses TRBV20-1 and TRBJ2-7, with D possibly being TRBD2 (5 bases). V lost 3 bases and J 2 bases, leaving 11 bases between the germline ends. Looked up from germline, CDR1 is DFQATT and CDR2 is SNEGSKA (reference sequence). This CDR3 contains 13 residues. CDR3 in DNA: TGCAGTGCTAGCGGGAAAACCCCCTACGAGCAGTACTTC. As protein: CSASGKTPYEQYF.

This clonotype occurred many times. This chain connects TRBV29-1 to TRBJ2-7; D remains unclear. From germline, CDR1 is SQVTM and CDR2 ANQGSEA. The CDR3 sequence is 12 residues long. With 4 bases removed from V and 3 bases from J, the gap between germline ends came to 10 bases. CDR3 nucleotide sequence: TGCAGCGTTGGCCATGGGATCTACGAGCAGTACTTC. Translating it yields CSVGHGIYEQYF.

On this clonotype: A much larger clone sits a single nucleotide away, making a read error possible. The chain combines TRBV13 with TRBJ1-3; no clear D gene. The germline V gene has CDR1 PRHDT and CDR2 FYEKMQ (reference sequence). The CDR3 covers 12 residues. The CDR3 coding sequence is TGTGCCGGCAGGCATTCTGGAAACACCATATATTTT. Its translation is CAGRHSGNTIYF.

As regards this clonotype: A read error may account for a junction end that differs from germline. The CDR3 loop is CATSGDRVSGAYVLTF. The CDR3 region has the DNA TGTGCCACCAGCGGGGACAGGGTTTCTGGGGCCTACGTCCTGACTTTC. The chain carries TRBV15 and TRBJ2-6, with 9 bases matching TRBD1. The CDR3 sequence is 16 residues long. Germline V gene lookup returns CDR1 LNHNV and CDR2 YYDKDF (reference sequence).

The genes are TRBV4-3 and TRBJ1-3; a weak D match, TRBD1 (6 bases). Trimming took off 0 bases at V and 2 bases at J, with 11 bases between the two ends. The CDR3 spans 16 residues. Germline V lookup: CDR1 LGHNA, CDR2 YSLEER. This CDR3 reads CASSQEKAGAGNTIYF. DNA for the CDR3: TGCGCCAGCAGCCAAGAGAAGGCAGGGGCTGGAAACACCATATATTTT.

This chain uses TRBV20-1 with TRBJ2-5, with D perhaps given as TRBD1 or TRBD2 (5 bases each). Germline V gene sequence: CDR1 DFQATT, CDR2 SNEGSKA (reference sequence). The CDR3 covers 14 residues. The CDR3 DNA follows: TGCAGGGGGGAAAGATTATGGCTACAAGAGACCCAGTACTTC. Amino acid sequence: CRGERLWLQETQYF.

For this clonotype: This may be a read error: a much more frequent sequence differs by one nucleotide. J is TRBJ1-1 and V is TRBV5-1; 7 bases are shared with TRBD1. Germline V gene lookup returns CDR1 SGHRS and CDR2 YFSETQ. The CDR3 spans 14 residues. CDR3 amino acids: CASSQQGMNTEALF. For the CDR3, the DNA is TGCGCCAGCAGCCAACAGGGGATGAACACTGAAGCTCTCTTT.

This clonotype appeared many times. V gene TRBV7-9 combines with J gene TRBJ2-7; the match to TRBD1 covers 11 bases. The CDR3 runs to 15 residues. V was pared by 5 bases and J by 5 bases, with 8 bases of the junction left unmatched. Germline lookup yields CDR1 SEHNR and CDR2 FQNEAQ (reference sequence). The CDR3 DNA reads as TGTGCCAGCAGCCCGGACAGGGGGCGGCCCCACGAGCAGTACTTC. The encoded protein is CASSPDRGRPHEQYF.

The chain's CDR3 is CASSLVPGIGYTF. CDR3 DNA: TGTGCCAGCAGTTTAGTGCCCGGCATTGGCTACACCTTC. The chain links TRBV12-3 or TRBV12-4 to TRBJ1-2, with unresolved D. V lost 1 base, J lost 7 bases, and 10 bases lay in between. The CDR3 spans 13 residues.

In regard to this clonotype: This sequence may be a read error, since a much larger clone differs from it by one base. This chain joins TRBV7-2 and TRBJ2-2; maybe TRBD1 (5 bases). This CDR3 has 15 residues. Per the germline V gene, CDR1 is SGHTA and CDR2 is FQGNSA. V gave up 5 bases and J gave up 4 bases, with 14 bases separating them. CDR3 nucleotide sequence: TGTGCCAGCAGCAACCTAAACAGGAGCACCGGGGAGCTGTTTTTT. Protein sequence: CASSNLNRSTGELFF.

This clonotype has ten or more counts. V is TRBV7-9 and J is TRBJ2-7; 7 bases align to TRBD2. The germline V gene has CDR1 SEHNR and CDR2 FQNEAQ (reference sequence). CDR3 size: 14 residues. V was pared by 5 bases and J by 3 bases, with 7 bases of the junction left unmatched. Written as DNA, the CDR3 is TGTGCCAGCAGCCCTCATCGGGGGGACTACGAGCAGTACTTC. Amino acid sequence: CASSPHRGDYEQYF.

There are a few counts of this clonotype. CDR3 sequence: CASSVAFLSGPNTEAFF. DNA of the CDR3: TGTGCCAGCAGCGTAGCTTTCTTGTCAGGGCCAAACACTGAAGCTTTCTTT. The chain carries TRBV9 and TRBJ1-1, with D tentatively TRBD1 (5 bases). This CDR3 is 17 amino acids long. Trimming cost V 0 bases and J 2 bases, with 17 bases left between them. Looked up from germline, CDR1 is SGDLS and CDR2 is YYNGEE.

This clonotype was recorded once. This sequence joins TRBV10-3 and TRBJ1-5; perhaps TRBD1 as D (5 bases). V lost 3 bases and J 7 bases, leaving 19 bases between the germline ends. In germline, CDR1 is ENHRY, CDR2 SYGVKD. The CDR3 is 16 residues long. CDR3: CAISDSTGGENQPQHF. The CDR3 DNA reads as TGTGCCATCAGTGACTCCACGGGGGGGGAGAACCAGCCCCAGCATTTT.

There are a few counts of this clonotype. V usage is TRBV6-5 and J usage is TRBJ2-7; no firm D call. Germline V lookup: CDR1 MNHEY, CDR2 SVGAGI. There are 15 residues in the CDR3. V dropped 2 bases and J dropped 0 bases, with 11 bases sitting between them. DNA for the CDR3: TGTGCCAGCAGTTACCGTCCCAAGAGCTCCTACGAGCAGTACTTC. Translating it yields CASSYRPKSSYEQYF.

This clonotype was observed at least ten times. At one end the junction does not follow the germline gene, possibly because of a read error. The rearrangement links TRBV7-9 to TRBJ2-7; tentatively, D is TRBD1 (5 bases). The CDR3 sequence is 13 residues long. Per the germline V gene, CDR1 is SEHNR and CDR2 is FQNEAQ (reference sequence). CDR3 DNA sequence: TGCGCCAGCAGTCCAAGGGGAAACTACGAGCAGTACTTC. It translates to CASSPRGNYEQYF.

The chain has TRBV20-1 and TRBJ2-5; weak D call: TRBD1 (8 bases). Germline CDR1 reads DFQATT; CDR2 reads SNEGSKA (reference sequence). The CDR3 has 13 residues. V lost 5 bases and J 5 bases, leaving 15 bases between the germline ends. The CDR3 sequence is CSAGRDRTETQYF. The DNA of the CDR3 is TGCAGTGCTGGGAGGGACAGGACGGAGACCCAGTACTTC.

This chain joins TRBV25-1 and TRBJ1-3, with D possibly TRBD1 on 6 matching bases. The CDR3 length is 20 residues. Trimming removed 3 bases at V and 1 base at J, with 25 bases between. In germline, CDR1 is MGHDK, CDR2 SYGVNS. Here the CDR3 DNA reads TGTGCCAGCAGTGACCCCAACGTCAGCGAAGGGGGTCTTTCTGGAAACACCATATATTTT. The encoded protein is CASSDPNVSEGGLSGNTIYF.

The J gene is TRBJ2-7, the V gene TRBV5-1; the D is unclear. This CDR3 spans 13 amino acids. Germline CDR1 SGHRS, CDR2 YFSETQ. V lost 0 bases to trimming and J lost 2 bases, with 6 bases between them. The CDR3 bases are TGCGCCAGCAGCTTGGACATCCCCTACGAGCAGTACTTC. It codes for CASSLDIPYEQYF.

In its sample, this clonotype was seen once. The chain couples TRBV29-1 to TRBJ1-3; no clear D gene. The J call is doubtful: the DNA matches TRBJ2-3 better. Germline V gene data show CDR1 as SQVTM and CDR2 as ANQGSEA. This CDR3 spans 14 amino acids. The CDR3 DNA is TGCAGCGTTGAGTTCCCCCTCCCCACAGATACGCAGTATTTT. It codes for CSVEFPLPTDTQYF.

This clonotype was seen ten or more times. CDR3 protein: CASSRKGGGNQPQHF. The CDR3 nucleotides read TGTGCCAGCAGTCGTAAAGGGGGAGGCAATCAGCCCCAGCATTTT. The gene calls are TRBV12-3 or TRBV12-4 and TRBJ1-5; tentatively, D is TRBD1 (6 bases). The CDR3 sequence is 15 residues long. The V end was cut by 5 bases, the J end by 2 bases, with 13 bases between.

The table lists this clonotype with many counts. The chain uses TRBV10-3 and TRBJ2-7, with 8 bases aligning to TRBD2. The CDR3 has 16 residues. Trimming at V came to 0 bases and at J to 7 bases, leaving 11 bases not matched to a gene. CDR1 is ENHRY and CDR2 is SYGVKD in the germline V gene. This CDR3 reads CAISESERESGWEQYF. In DNA, the CDR3 is TGTGCCATCAGTGAGTCGGAGCGGGAGTCTGGTTGGGAGCAGTACTTC.

In this sample, this clonotype turned up many times. V and J are TRBV10-3 and TRBJ1-1; no reliable D call. Germline assignment: CDR1 ENHRY and CDR2 SYGVKD. V gave up 0 bases and J gave up 7 bases, with 12 bases separating them. The CDR3 is 14 residues long. The CDR3 sequence is CAISESAAGYEAFF. For the CDR3, the DNA is TGTGCCATCAGTGAGTCCGCCGCGGGCTATGAAGCTTTCTTT.

This clonotype has at least ten counts. The chain links TRBV5-1 to TRBJ1-3; TRBD1 matches 7 bases. Per the germline V gene, CDR1 is SGHRS and CDR2 is YFSETQ. There are 14 residues in the CDR3. The V segment lost 3 bases and the J segment 2 bases; nucleotides outside the gene matches: 2. The CDR3 nucleotides read TGCGCCAGCAGCTGGACAGGTACTGGAAACACCATATATTTT. Its protein is CASSWTGTGNTIYF.

About this clonotype: The junction shows a germline mismatch at one end, possibly a read error. V gene TRBV10-2 combines with J gene TRBJ2-7, with 10 bases matching TRBD1. Germline assignment: CDR1 WSHSY and CDR2 SAAADI. The CDR3 totals 17 residues. The CDR3 sequence: CASSPRGSGQGYREQYF. The CDR3 DNA sequence: TGTGCCAGCTCACCAAGGGGGTCGGGACAGGGGTATCGCGAGCAGTACTTC.

The chain carries TRBV15 and TRBJ2-6; D is ambiguous. Germline CDR1 reads LNHNV; CDR2 reads YYDKDF (reference sequence). The CDR3 extends over 14 amino acids. Trimming shortened V by 3 bases and J by 0 bases, and 3 bases separated the two germline ends. The CDR3 protein is CATSSDSGANVLTF. CDR3 bases: TGTGCCACCAGCAGTGACTCTGGGGCCAACGTCCTGACTTTC.

The rearrangement uses TRBV15 and TRBJ1-6; D is unresolved. The CDR3 has 17 amino acids. Germline values: CDR1 LNHNV, CDR2 YYDKDF (reference sequence). V shed 0 bases and J shed 8 bases, with 17 bases lying between them. The CDR3 reads CATSRDNPLSLYSPLHF. Written as DNA, the CDR3 is TGTGCCACCAGCAGAGATAACCCGCTGTCCCTATATTCACCCCTCCACTTT.

In its sample, this clonotype was seen many times. J is TRBJ1-1 and V is TRBV2; D is unresolved. Germline CDR1 SNHLY, CDR2 FYNNEI. V gave up 3 bases and J gave up 4 bases, with 12 bases separating them. The CDR3 length is 14 residues. CDR3 DNA: TGTGCCAGCAGTGACGACCCGTTCGGCACTGAAGCTTTCTTT. Protein sequence: CASSDDPFGTEAFF.